The 15 T cell receptor beta chains below come from one sample, sequenced in a study of technical replicates of blood from a few donors. TCRdb keeps only in-frame clones here, not all; method: immunoSEQ multiplex PCR. The data contain 85,000 to 100,000 clones, about 95% of them singletons. The sequencing sample was made of T cells isolated from PBMCs. The source is a human donor in good health.

CDR3 residues: CASSESTRDTEAFF. CDR3 nucleotides: TGCGCCAGCAGTGAGTCGACCAGGGACACTGAAGCTTTCTTT. The J gene is TRBJ1-1, the V gene TRBV10-1, with a tentative D call TRBD1 (5 bases). The germline V and J ends were trimmed by 0 bases and 3 bases, with 8 bases remaining between them. Germline-derived CDR1 and CDR2 are WNHNN and SYGVQD (reference sequence). The CDR3 has 14 residues.

The rearrangement joins TRBV18 to TRBJ1-4; D perhaps matches TRBD1 (5 bases). The length of the CDR3 is 20 residues. Trimming took 3 bases from V and 0 from J, leaving 23 bases between them. Germline loops: CDR1 KGHSH, CDR2 LQKENI. Here the CDR3 reads CASSPEIRDRQHATNEKLFF. Here the CDR3 DNA reads TGTGCCAGCTCACCGGAGATTCGTGATCGACAGCATGCAACTAATGAAAAACTGTTTTTT.

This rearrangement joins TRBV5-1 to TRBJ1-4, with TRBD1 as a possible D gene (6 bases). The CDR3 covers 14 residues. Per germline, CDR1 SGHRS and CDR2 YFSETQ. Deletions cut 5 bases from V and 5 bases from J, with 13 bases between. The CDR3 region is CASRLGQGNEKLFF. Here the CDR3 DNA reads TGCGCCAGCAGATTAGGGCAGGGGAATGAAAAACTGTTTTTT.

The chain joins TRBV29-1 to TRBJ1-6; D is undetermined. CDR1 and CDR2 (germline): SQVTM, ANQGSEA. The CDR3 covers 14 residues. V was cut by 6 bases and J by 9 bases, with 18 bases left in between. Written as DNA, the CDR3 is TGCAGCGTCCTCACCGGATTATCGGGTTCACCCCTCCACTTT. Residues: CSVLTGLSGSPLHF. Full variable domain (missing parts from reference TRBV29-1 and TRBJ1-6): SAVISQKPSRDICQRGTSLTIQCQVDSQVTMMFWYRQQPGQSLTLIATANQGSEATYESGFVIDKFPISRPNLTFSTLTVSNMSPEDSSIYLCSVLTGLSGSPLHFGNGTRLTVT.

CDR3 loop: CASKKAGERTDTQYF. In nucleotides, the CDR3 is TGTGCCAGCAAAAAAGCGGGGGAACGCACAGATACGCAGTATTTT. The chain has TRBV11-3 and TRBJ2-3; TRBD2 matches at 8 bases. Germline values: CDR1 SGHNT, CDR2 YENEEA. The CDR3 is made up of 15 amino acids. The J segment lost 1 base and the V segment lost 7 bases, leaving 7 bases of the junction unmatched.

This chain joins TRBV5-1 and TRBJ1-2, with D perhaps TRBD1 (6 bases). This CDR3 is built from 15 residues. Germline V gene lookup returns CDR1 SGHRS and CDR2 YFSETQ. V was trimmed by 3 bases and J by 1 base, leaving 13 bases between them. CDR3: CASSWTVGLNYGYTF. CDR3 sequence (DNA): TGCGCCAGCAGCTGGACAGTCGGGCTTAACTATGGCTACACCTTC.

The chain employs TRBV19 and TRBJ2-7; a weak D match, TRBD2 (5 bases). Per the germline V gene, CDR1 is LNHDA and CDR2 is SQIVND (reference sequence). The CDR3 has 12 amino acids. Trimming removed 4 bases at V and 3 bases at J, with 7 bases between. CDR3 nucleotide sequence: TGTGCCAGTAGTAGAGGGAGCTACGAGCAGTACTTC. It is translated as CASSRGSYEQYF.

This rearrangement joins TRBV6-6 to TRBJ1-4, with D perhaps TRBD1 (6 bases). V dropped 1 base and J dropped 5 bases, with 11 bases sitting between them. Germline V CDR1 and CDR2: MNHNY, SVGAGI (reference sequence). CDR3 length: 15 amino acids. Written as DNA, the CDR3 is TGTGCCAGCAGTTACTTACAGGGACGGAATGAAAAACTGTTTTTT. Amino acids: CASSYLQGRNEKLFF.

In this sample, this clone turned up once. The CDR3 nucleotides are TGCGCCAGCAGTGAGCGGGGGTACCAAGAGACCCAGTACTTC. This sequence encodes CASSERGYQETQYF. The chain combines TRBV10-1 with TRBJ2-5, with D possibly being TRBD2 (6 bases). The CDR3 runs to 14 residues. The ends were cut back, 2 bases at V and 0 bases at J, with 7 bases in the middle. Germline V gene data show CDR1 as WNHNN and CDR2 as SYGVQD (reference sequence).

V and J are TRBV19 and TRBJ1-1; tentatively, D is TRBD1 (5 bases). Germline CDR1 LNHDA, CDR2 SQIVND (reference sequence). The V gene lost 5 bases and the J gene lost 4 bases, with 8 bases spanning the gap. CDR3 length: 12 amino acids. The DNA for the CDR3 is TGTGCCAGTAGTCAAGGGGTCACTGAAGCTTTCTTT. Translated: CASSQGVTEAFF.

V usage is TRBV6-5 and J usage is TRBJ2-7; no clear D gene. Trimming removed 4 bases at V and 2 bases at J, with 12 bases between. Germline V gives CDR1 MNHEY, CDR2 SVGAGI. The CDR3 spans 14 residues. The CDR3 region is CASSLGVSPYEQYF. The CDR3 DNA sequence: TGTGCCAGCAGTTTAGGAGTTTCTCCCTACGAGCAGTACTTC.

The V gene is TRBV27, the J gene TRBJ2-2; no definite D call. Germline assignment: CDR1 MNHEY and CDR2 SMNVEV (reference sequence). V shed 2 bases and J shed 0 bases, with 7 bases lying between them. The CDR3 loop spans 15 amino acids. The CDR3 region has the DNA TGTGCCAGCAGTTTAATAGTTCCGAACACCGGGGAGCTGTTTTTT. Translated, it gives CASSLIVPNTGELFF.

The chain recombines TRBV4-1 with TRBJ1-3, with no clear D. CDR3 length: 14 residues. Germline CDR1 reads MGHRA; CDR2 reads YSYEKL. The germline V and J ends were trimmed by 4 bases and 3 bases, with 10 bases remaining between them. The CDR3: CASSPNLDGNTIYF. CDR3 coding DNA: TGCGCCAGCAGCCCGAATTTAGATGGAAACACCATATATTTT.

The genes are TRBV27 and TRBJ1-1; a weak D match, TRBD1 (5 bases). The CDR3 totals 14 residues. Per germline, CDR1 MNHEY and CDR2 SMNVEV (reference sequence). V gave up 2 bases and J gave up 5 bases, with 12 bases separating them. CDR3 region: CASSLNNRNTEAFF. For the CDR3, the DNA is TGTGCCAGCAGTTTAAATAACAGGAATACTGAAGCTTTCTTT.

The chain joins TRBV6-6 to TRBJ1-6; no clear D gene. CDR3 length: 14 residues. CDR1 MNHNY and CDR2 SVGAGI come from the germline V gene (reference sequence). Between the trimmed V and J ends, which lost 9 bases and 8 bases, there was a span of 17 bases. DNA of the CDR3: TGTGCCAGTAAGCCGGAACAGCCACATTCACCCCTCCACTTT. This translates into CASKPEQPHSPLHF.